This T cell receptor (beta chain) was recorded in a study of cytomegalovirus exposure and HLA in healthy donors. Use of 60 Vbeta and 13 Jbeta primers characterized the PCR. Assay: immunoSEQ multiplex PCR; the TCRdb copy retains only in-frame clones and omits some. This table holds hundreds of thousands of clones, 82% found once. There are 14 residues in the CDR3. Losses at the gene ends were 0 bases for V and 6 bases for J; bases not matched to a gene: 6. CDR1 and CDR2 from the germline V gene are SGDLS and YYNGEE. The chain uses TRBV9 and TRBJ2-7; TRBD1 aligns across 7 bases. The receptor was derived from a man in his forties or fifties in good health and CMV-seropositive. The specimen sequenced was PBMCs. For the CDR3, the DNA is TGTGCCAGCAGCGTAGTGAGACAGGGTGGCGAGCAGTACTTC. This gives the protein CASSVVRQGGEQYF.